The rows below give T cell receptor beta chains drawn from one sample of a study of shared clonotypes between healthy human individuals. Produced via immunoSEQ multiplex PCR; TCRdb's table is partial and in-frame only. The table shows roughly 2.6 million clones, with approximately 94% occurring only once. The specimen was naive CD4+ T cells sorted from blood. These TCRs come from a man younger than 35 in good health. Each CDR3 is given with its conserved first and last residue. Fields, in order: V gene, D gene, J gene, clone size, CDR3 protein, CDR3 DNA. A D gene is named only where the DNA matches it firmly. Only some rows state a clone size, as once, few, many or a class for expanded clones.

V: TRBV5-1; D: -; J: TRBJ2-5; size: once; CDR3: CASSPGGDWGGGETQYF; DNA: TGCGCCAGCAGCCCTGGAGGTGACTGGGGAGGTGGAGAGACCCAGTACTTC
V: TRBV7-2; D: -; J: TRBJ2-3; size: -; CDR3: CASSSRQVHTDTQYF; DNA: TGTGCCAGCAGCAGCAGACAGGTTCACACAGATACGCAGTATTTT
V: TRBV27; D: -; J: TRBJ2-3; size: -; CDR3: CASSLRGTDTQYF; DNA: TGTGCCAGCAGTTTACGCGGCACAGATACGCAGTATTTT
V: TRBV27; D: -; J: TRBJ2-2; size: -; CDR3: CASSLSRRNTGELFF; DNA: TGTGCCAGCAGTTTATCCAGGAGGAACACCGGGGAGCTGTTTTTT
V: TRBV9; D: -; J: TRBJ2-2; size: -; CDR3: CASSPLLTGELFF; DNA: TGTGCCAGCAGCCCCTTACTCACCGGGGAGCTGTTTTTT
V: TRBV4-2; D: -; J: TRBJ1-5; size: few; CDR3: CASSPEGGLSNQPQHF; DNA: TGTGCCAGCAGCCCCGAGGGAGGCCTTAGCAATCAGCCCCAGCATTTT
V: TRBV7-2; D: -; J: TRBJ1-5; size: -; CDR3: CASSLGVSSNQPQHF; DNA: TGTGCCAGCAGCTTAGGGGTGAGCAGCAATCAGCCCCAGCATTTT
V: TRBV18; D: TRBD1; J: TRBJ2-7; size: -; CDR3: CASSGPRQGGFYEQYF; DNA: TGTGCCAGCTCAGGCCCTCGACAGGGCGGTTTCTACGAGCAGTACTTC
V: TRBV14; D: -; J: TRBJ2-5; size: -; CDR3: CASSQGAVETQYF; DNA: TGTGCCAGCAGCCAAGGGGCAGTGGAGACCCAGTACTTC
V: TRBV19; D: -; J: TRBJ2-7; size: -; CDR3: CASSIGSGWNEQYF; DNA: TGTGCCAGTAGTATTGGGTCGGGGTGGAACGAGCAGTACTTC
V: TRBV5-4; D: -; J: TRBJ2-1; size: -; CDR3: CASSLFGNEQFF; DNA: TGTGCCAGCAGCTTGTTTGGGAATGAGCAGTTCTTC
V: TRBV7-9; D: -; J: TRBJ1-2; size: once; CDR3: CASSSDSNYGYTF; DNA: TGTGCCAGCAGCTCGGACAGCAACTATGGCTACACCTTC
V: TRBV11-3; D: TRBD2; J: TRBJ2-5; size: -; CDR3: CASSSGLAGVETQYF; DNA: TGTGCCAGCAGCTCCGGACTAGCGGGGGTGGAGACCCAGTACTTC
V: TRBV7-3; D: -; J: TRBJ2-2; size: -; CDR3: CASSPGRGTGELFF; DNA: TGTGCCAGCAGCCCCGGACGGGGCACCGGGGAGCTGTTTTTT
V: TRBV28; D: -; J: TRBJ2-5; size: -; CDR3: CASSPPGLKETQYF; DNA: TGTGCCAGCAGTCCCCCGGGCCTCAAAGAGACCCAGTACTTC
V: TRBV2; D: -; J: TRBJ1-1; size: -; CDR3: CASSVQGPMNTEAFF; DNA: TGTGCCAGCAGTGTACAGGGACCCATGAACACTGAAGCTTTCTTT
V: TRBV5-3; D: TRBD1; J: TRBJ1-2; size: -; CDR3: CARSLMVGQGKGYTF; DNA: TGTGCCAGAAGCTTGATGGTCGGACAGGGAAAAGGCTACACCTTC
V: TRBV10-1; D: TRBD2; J: TRBJ2-3; size: -; CDR3: CASSEAGGTDTQYF; DNA: TGCGCCAGCAGTGAAGCGGGAGGCACAGATACGCAGTATTTT
V: TRBV7-3; D: -; J: TRBJ1-1; size: -; CDR3: CASSSPPRGMNTEAFF; DNA: TGTGCCAGCAGCTCCCCCCCTCGGGGGATGAACACTGAAGCTTTCTTT
V: TRBV5-1; D: TRBD2; J: TRBJ2-3; size: -; CDR3: CASGTSGADTQYF; DNA: TGCGCCAGCGGGACTAGCGGAGCAGATACGCAGTATTTT
V: TRBV7-8; D: -; J: TRBJ2-7; size: -; CDR3: CASTLWSGTPDYEQYF; DNA: TGTGCCAGCACCCTTTGGAGCGGGACACCAGACTACGAGCAGTACTTC
V: TRBV5-1; D: -; J: TRBJ2-3; size: -; CDR3: CASSLPSDTQYF; DNA: TGCGCCAGCAGCTTACCATCAGATACGCAGTATTTT
V: TRBV10-1; D: -; J: TRBJ1-1; size: -; CDR3: CASSEGQPNTEAFF; DNA: TGCGCCAGCAGTGAGGGGCAGCCGAACACTGAAGCTTTCTTT
V: TRBV7-6; D: TRBD1; J: TRBJ1-2; size: -; CDR3: CASSLGPGQANYGYTF; DNA: TGTGCCAGCAGCTTAGGACCCGGACAGGCTAACTATGGCTACACCTTC
V: TRBV10-2; D: TRBD1; J: TRBJ2-1; size: -; CDR3: CASILRQGTGFNEQFF; DNA: TGCGCCAGCATTCTGAGGCAGGGGACAGGGTTTAATGAGCAGTTCTTC
V: TRBV1; D: -; J: TRBJ2-6; size: -; CDR3: CTSSQGGPDRDSGANVLTF; DNA: TGCACCAGCAGCCAAGGGGGTCCCGACAGGGACTCTGGGGCCAACGTCCTGACTTTC
V: TRBV5-1; D: -; J: TRBJ1-1; size: -; CDR3: CASSRTQGSTEAFF; DNA: TGCGCCAGCAGCAGAACTCAGGGGTCCACTGAAGCTTTCTTT
V: TRBV6-5; D: -; J: TRBJ1-3; size: -; CDR3: CASSRGLAKGNTIYF; DNA: TGTGCCAGCAGCCGGGGACTGGCTAAAGGAAACACCATATATTTT
V: TRBV29-1; D: -; J: TRBJ2-5; size: -; CDR3: CSVELGGPETQYF; DNA: TGCAGCGTTGAATTGGGGGGTCCGGAGACCCAGTACTTC
V: TRBV7-9; D: -; J: TRBJ2-7; size: -; CDR3: CASSFPGSSYEQYF; DNA: TGTGCCAGCAGCTTCCCAGGGTCCTCCTACGAGCAGTACTTC
V: TRBV4-1; D: -; J: TRBJ2-3; size: -; CDR3: CASSQRIATDTQYF; DNA: TGCGCCAGCAGCCAAAGAATCGCCACAGATACGCAGTATTTT
V: TRBV7-3; D: -; J: TRBJ1-5; size: -; CDR3: CASNQPQHF; DNA: TGTGCCAGCAATCAGCCCCAGCATTTT
V: TRBV18; D: TRBD1; J: TRBJ2-7; size: -; CDR3: CASSPTGDYEQYF; DNA: TGTGCCAGCTCACCTACAGGGGACTACGAGCAGTACTTC
V: TRBV7-3; D: TRBD2; J: TRBJ2-1; size: -; CDR3: CASSLFPLTSGDNEQFF; DNA: TGTGCCAGCAGCTTATTCCCCCTGACTAGCGGGGACAATGAGCAGTTCTTC
V: TRBV15; D: TRBD2; J: TRBJ2-1; size: -; CDR3: CATSRGGGGANNEQFF; DNA: TGTGCCACCAGCAGAGGTGGCGGGGGGGCCAACAATGAGCAGTTCTTC
V: TRBV5-1; D: TRBD1; J: TRBJ1-2; size: -; CDR3: CASSLSTGDSGYTF; DNA: TGCGCCAGCAGCTTGTCAACAGGGGATTCTGGCTACACCTTC
V: TRBV14; D: TRBD1; J: TRBJ1-1; size: -; CDR3: CASSQGRGRAFF; DNA: TGTGCCAGCAGCCAAGGCAGGGGGCGAGCTTTCTTT
V: TRBV6-6; D: -; J: TRBJ2-1; size: -; CDR3: CASTKTGRLSYNEQFF; DNA: TGTGCCAGCACCAAAACGGGCAGGCTTTCCTACAATGAGCAGTTCTTC
V: TRBV6-4; D: -; J: TRBJ1-2; size: -; CDR3: CASSDGFYGYTF; DNA: TGTGCCAGCAGCGACGGCTTCTATGGCTACACCTTC
V: TRBV4-2; D: TRBD2; J: TRBJ2-1; size: -; CDR3: CASSPTSGGGYEQFF; DNA: TGTGCCAGCAGCCCGACTAGCGGGGGGGGGTATGAGCAGTTCTTC
V: TRBV6-5; D: TRBD1; J: TRBJ1-5; size: -; CDR3: CASSYSAGGDQPQHF; DNA: TGTGCCAGCAGTTACTCGGCAGGGGGTGATCAGCCCCAGCATTTT
V: TRBV6-5; D: -; J: TRBJ2-3; size: -; CDR3: CASRIGGTDTQYF; DNA: TGTGCCAGCAGGATCGGAGGCACAGATACGCAGTATTTT